The entry below describes one T cell receptor beta chain. The target antigen is unknown. This entry belongs to a study of shared clonotypes between healthy human individuals. Study-wide results and caveats: Naive CD4 clonotypes overlapped across a handful of donors at roughly 5.1%.

Assay used: immunoSEQ multiplex PCR; TCRdb lists only in-frame clones, some missing. The data show a few million clones, roughly 92% seen once. The TCR sequence derives from a man younger than 35 in good health. Sequencing was performed on naive CD4+ T cells sorted from blood. Subset: CD45RA+ positively selected.

CDR3 coding DNA: TGTGCCAGCAGTTTATTTGGGGGCACCGGGGAGCTGTTTTTT. It translates to CASSLFGGTGELFF. The rearrangement uses TRBV28 and TRBJ2-2; D could derive from TRBD1 or TRBD2 (5 bases each). The germline V and J ends were trimmed by 1 base and 4 bases, with 7 bases remaining between them. The CDR3 extends over 14 amino acids. Germline V lookup: CDR1 MDHEN, CDR2 SYDVKM.